The 20 T cell receptor beta chains below come from one sample, sequenced in a study of identical twins. TCRdb analysed the 5' RACE reads with MiXCR anew, one entry per CDR3 protein. This table holds approximately 1.8 million distinct CDR3 sequences, roughly 35% found once. The sample taken for sequencing was cord blood. The source is a newborn girl in good health.

The chain joins TRBV20-1 to TRBJ1-1; D perhaps matches TRBD1 (6 bases). The CDR3 consists of 13 residues. Germline V gene sequence: CDR1 DFQATT, CDR2 SNEGSKA (reference sequence). The ends were cut back, 3 bases at V and 6 bases at J, with 14 bases in the middle. The DNA of the CDR3 is TGCAGTGCTAGGGCGGGGGGCAGGGCTGAAGCTTTCTTT. Protein: CSARAGGRAEAFF.

The V call is TRBV10-3, the J call TRBJ2-7, with 8 bases that match TRBD2. The trim removed 2 bases at V and 6 bases at J, leaving 3 bases unmatched. Germline loops: CDR1 ENHRY, CDR2 SYGVKD. CDR3 length: 13 residues. The CDR3 protein is CAISETGTSEQYF. CDR3 in DNA: TGTGCCATCAGTGAGACCGGGACTAGCGAGCAGTACTTC.

The chain uses TRBV5-1 and TRBJ1-2; D is undetermined. V lost 3 bases, J lost 8 bases, and 17 bases lay in between. Germline CDR1 is SGHRS and CDR2 is YFSETQ. The CDR3 contains 14 residues. Here the CDR3 reads CASSSGSVDGGYTF. DNA of the CDR3: TGCGCCAGCAGCTCCGGGAGCGTCGACGGCGGCTACACCTTC.

Regarding this clonotype: A single base separates this from a much larger clone, so it may be a read error. Here the CDR3 reads CASSFRPLYKEQFF. For the CDR3, the DNA is TGTGCCAGCAGCTTCAGGCCGCTATACAAGGAGCAGTTCTTC. The genes are TRBV11-2 and TRBJ2-1; D ambiguous. Germline CDR1 is SGHAT and CDR2 is FQNNGV. The CDR3 totals 14 residues.

This clonotype was detected only a few times. The J gene is TRBJ1-1, the V gene TRBV4-1; perhaps TRBD1 as D (6 bases). Per germline, CDR1 MGHRA and CDR2 YSYEKL. The V gene lost 4 bases and the J gene lost 1 base, with 16 bases spanning the gap. The CDR3 totals 16 residues. CDR3 DNA sequence: TGCGCCAGCAGCCCTTTAGGGACATTTGCGAACACTGAAGCTTTCTTT. Translating it yields CASSPLGTFANTEAFF.

This clonotype was observed a few times. The chain uses TRBV2 and TRBJ2-7, with a tentative D call TRBD1 (5 bases). Germline V CDR1 and CDR2: SNHLY, FYNNEI. V shed 4 bases and J shed 3 bases, with 13 bases lying between them. This CDR3 has 14 amino acids. CDR3 sequence reads: CASSVGPPHYEQYF. The CDR3 bases are TGTGCCAGCAGTGTGGGGCCCCCCCACTACGAGCAGTACTTC.

The sample holds many counts of this clonotype. This chain joins TRBV28 and TRBJ2-7, with no clear D. Deletions cut 7 bases from V and 4 bases from J, with 8 bases between. CDR3 length equals 11 residues. Germline CDR1 is MDHEN and CDR2 is SYDVKM. CDR3 DNA sequence: TGTGCCAGCACCATCGGGTACGAGCAGTACTTC. Amino acids: CASTIGYEQYF.

This clonotype was counted only a few times. V is TRBV27 and J is TRBJ2-7, with a tentative D call TRBD2 (6 bases). CDR3 length: 13 residues. Germline CDR1 reads MNHEY; CDR2 reads SMNVEV (reference sequence). The V end was cut by 4 bases, the J end by 5 bases, with 12 bases between. The CDR3 DNA is TGTGCCAGCAGTTGGGACGGGGGTAACGAGCAGTACTTC. It is translated as CASSWDGGNEQYF.

Turning to this clonotype: An end of the junction differs from the germline gene, which may be a read error. DNA of the CDR3: TGTGTCAGCAGTTACTCGTCAGATACGCAGTATTTT. It codes for CVSSYSSDTQYF. The chain has TRBV6-5 and TRBJ2-3; D remains ambiguous. This CDR3 region has 12 residues. The germline gives CDR1 MNHEY, CDR2 SVGAGI.

This clonotype was observed a handful of times. DNA of the CDR3: TGTGCCAGCAGCTTTCCCAGACCGCTTATGAACACTGAAGCTTTCTTT. Protein: CASSFPRPLMNTEAFF. The chain recombines TRBV7-9 with TRBJ1-1; D gene ambiguous. The V end lost 3 bases, the J end lost 0 bases, and 14 bases lay between the germline ends. The CDR3 contains 16 residues. Germline V gives CDR1 SEHNR, CDR2 FQNEAQ (reference sequence).

Only a few counts were recorded for this clonotype. The CDR3 DNA reads as TGCAGTGCTAATTTCATCCTCCCGAACACCGGGGAGCTGTTTTTT. It codes for CSANFILPNTGELFF. This sequence joins TRBV20-1 and TRBJ2-2, with D unclear. Between the trimmed V and J ends, which lost 4 bases and 0 bases, there was a span of 12 bases. Germline CDR1 reads DFQATT; CDR2 reads SNEGSKA (reference sequence). The CDR3 spans 15 residues.

This clonotype came up a few times. The chain links TRBV4-1 to TRBJ1-5; D remains ambiguous. Germline CDR1 reads MGHRA; CDR2 reads YSYEKL. The germline V and J ends were trimmed by 2 bases and 2 bases, with 7 bases remaining between them. This CDR3 has 14 residues. CDR3 in DNA: TGCGCCAGCAGCCAACCAAGCGGCAATCAGCCCCAGCATTTT. Translation: CASSQPSGNQPQHF.

This clonotype has only a few counts. CDR3 coding DNA: TGTGCCAGCAGTTTATCGAGTCAGATAAGGGGCGGCTACACCTTC. Residues: CASSLSSQIRGGYTF. The chain couples TRBV27 to TRBJ1-2, with D perhaps TRBD1 (5 bases). V lost 0 bases, J lost 8 bases, and 16 bases lay in between. This CDR3 is 15 amino acids long. Germline CDR1 reads MNHEY; CDR2 reads SMNVEV (reference sequence).

This clonotype was recorded a few times. V gene TRBV3-1 combines with J gene TRBJ2-5; D is possibly TRBD1 or TRBD2 (5 bases each). Germline CDR1 is LGHDT and CDR2 is YNNKEL (reference sequence). The CDR3 consists of 13 residues. Trimming removed 3 bases at V and 11 bases at J, with 16 bases between. The DNA of the CDR3 is TGTGCCAGCAGCCAGGACTTTCCAGGGATTCAGTACTTC. Its translation: CASSQDFPGIQYF.

Turning to this clonotype: An end of the junction does not agree with germline; a read error may underlie this. The chain links TRBV28 to TRBJ2-1; maybe TRBD1 (6 bases). The germline CDR1 and CDR2 sequences are MDHEN and SYDVKM. CDR3 length: 17 amino acids. The CDR3 region has the DNA TGTGCCAGCAGCTTGAGTAACAGGGTAGTACCCTACAATGAGCGGTTCTTC. This gives the protein CASSLSNRVVPYNERFF.

The J gene is TRBJ2-2, the V gene TRBV29-1, with a weak D call TRBD2 (6 bases). Trimming stripped 4 bases from V and 6 bases from J, with 18 bases between. Germline CDR1 and CDR2: SQVTM and ANQGSEA. The CDR3 extends over 15 amino acids. Here the CDR3 DNA reads TGCAGCGTTGGAAGGGACTTTCGGTGGCCCGGGGAGCTGTTTTTT. Protein product: CSVGRDFRWPGELFF.

As for this clonotype: This may stem from a read error, because a much larger clone lies one nucleotide away. The chain uses TRBV5-6 and TRBJ1-2; D gene uncertain. Germline CDR1 is SGHDT and CDR2 is YYEEEE. V was shortened by 5 bases and J by 5 bases, with 13 bases between the two germline ends. This CDR3 contains 13 residues. The CDR3 region has the DNA TGTGCCAGCAGGATGGGCCCGGGGTATGGCTACACCTTC. Its translation is CASRMGPGYGYTF.

The rearrangement uses TRBV7-8 and TRBJ2-1, with D tentatively TRBD2 (7 bases). CDR1 SGHVS and CDR2 FQNEAQ come from the germline V gene. The V and J ends lost 6 bases and 7 bases respectively, with 22 bases between them. This CDR3 spans 16 amino acids. The DNA of the CDR3 is TGTGCCAGCAGACCCGGCGGGGGCCCAATATATAATGAGCAGTTCTTC. It is translated as CASRPGGGPIYNEQFF.

This rearrangement joins TRBV6-5 to TRBJ2-4; the D gene could be TRBD1 or TRBD2 (6 bases each). Gene TRBJ2-7 matches the end of the DNA better, so the J call may be wrong. The germline CDR1 and CDR2 sequences are MNHEY and SVGAGI. This CDR3 is built from 16 residues. The CDR3 DNA reads TGTGCCAGCAGTTCCGTCGGACCGGGGGCGGTCTACGAGCAGTACTTC. Its translation is CASSSVGPGAVYEQYF.

The V call is TRBV20-1, the J call TRBJ2-3; D remains ambiguous. This CDR3 is 14 amino acids long. Germline-derived CDR1 and CDR2 are DFQATT and SNEGSKA (reference sequence). V was trimmed by 6 bases and J by 1 base, leaving 14 bases between them. The CDR3 coding sequence is TGCAGTGCCCGATTGGGGAAGGGCACAGATACGCAGTATTTT. This codes for CSARLGKGTDTQYF.